This is a list of T cell receptor beta chains from one sample in a study of yellow fever vaccine responses in identical twins. TCRdb redid the calling of the RT-PCR reads with MiXCR, one entry per CDR3 protein. The sample carries some 35,000 distinct CDR3 sequences, 45% to 65% recorded once. Sequencing used T cells from blood (PBMCs), unsorted or a sorted subset (not recorded which), obtained before or after yellow fever vaccination (not recorded which). The receptors were sampled from a young woman who received the yellow fever vaccine. Both conserved end residues are part of each CDR3. D genes are given only for firm matches.

d_gene	v_gene	j_gene	CDR3aa
NA	TRBV6-5	TRBJ2-2	CASSSTSRGAGELFF
NA	TRBV13	TRBJ1-5	CASTSGLGNQPQHF
NA	TRBV13	TRBJ2-3	CASSLRISTDTQYF
NA	TRBV5-1	TRBJ2-6	CASSLPGAGANVLTF
TRBD1	TRBV6-1	TRBJ2-7	CASSTPSGGAGHEQYF
NA	TRBV7-6	TRBJ2-5	CASSLGGTTETQYF
NA	TRBV7-3	TRBJ2-1	CASSLRADSSYNEQFF
NA	TRBV29-1	TRBJ1-2	CSVEGGDFYGYTF
NA	TRBV29-1	TRBJ2-5	CSVEGEREEGQETQYF
NA	TRBV7-9	TRBJ2-5	CASSVGTHGSETQYF
TRBD2	TRBV20-1	TRBJ2-1	CSASQGLAGTNEQFF
TRBD1	TRBV11-1	TRBJ2-5	CASSLTGLAQYF
NA	TRBV29-1	TRBJ2-1	CSVRLVETYNEQFF
TRBD1	TRBV25-1	TRBJ1-1	CASSDLDRESTEAFF
NA	TRBV3-1	TRBJ2-1	CASSRTGTVDNEQFF
NA	TRBV5-1	TRBJ2-1	CASSLTLGRNEQFF